This T cell receptor beta chain was recorded in a study of shared T cell receptors in the human thymus. This table comes from immunoSEQ multiplex PCR, and its TCRdb copy is limited to in-frame clones, with some not included. The table lists almost 550,000 clones, around 78% of them singletons. CDR1 is SGHDN, CDR2 FVKESK, per germline. The CDR3 is made up of 14 amino acids. J was trimmed by 6 bases and V by 4 bases; bases with no gene match: 9. The same specimen was also included in a second study, on human thymus T cells. As reported in that work: Congenital heart defects were the reason for the corrective surgery that the donors, healthy Finnish infants, were having. The study used thymus tissue resected during corrective heart surgery. Apparent bias marked the V and J gene usage of thymic and blood repertoires. Thymic repertoires of unrelated individuals were reported in related research to overlap highly.

This sequence was found in a boy in the first two years of life with a congenital heart defect. Material for sequencing was thymocytes. V usage is TRBV14 and J usage is TRBJ2-7; TRBD1 matches at 7 bases. CDR3 loop: CASSPLDRPAEQYF. DNA of the CDR3: TGTGCCAGCAGCCCGTTGGACAGGCCGGCCGAGCAGTACTTC.